This T cell receptor (beta chain) was retrieved from a study of shared T cell receptors in the human thymus. Some clones are missing from TCRdb's copy, which holds only in-frame ones; the method was immunoSEQ multiplex PCR. This table holds approximately 730,000 clones, 70% to 90% found once. Trimming removed 3 bases from V and 9 bases from J, with 21 bases in between. CDR3 length equals 16 residues. The germline V gene encodes CDR1 MGHRA and CDR2 YSYEKL. The same specimen was also included in a second study, on human thymus T cells. That study reports: Donors were healthy Finnish infants having corrective surgery for congenital heart defects. Resections were taken during corrective heart surgery, and the thymus tissue came from these. V and J gene usage appeared biased in thymic and blood repertoires. Highly overlapping thymic repertoires in unrelated individuals were reported by related research.

The V call is TRBV4-1, the J call TRBJ1-5; the D gene is possibly TRBD1 (6 bases). The source is a girl less than two years old with a congenital heart defect. Sequenced material: thymocytes. The CDR3, as DNA: TGCGCCAGCAGCCAGTCCAGTCCTTCAGGGGCATCGCCCCAGCATTTT. Its protein product is CASSQSSPSGASPQHF.